This T cell receptor (beta chain) was recovered during a study of T cell clonotyping in hematopoietic cell transplantation. Method: immunoSEQ multiplex PCR; TCRdb's copy keeps in-frame clones and lacks some. The data hold 10,000 or so clones, with less than 90% observed a single time. With 1 base removed from V and 7 bases from J, the gap between germline ends came to 11 bases. Germline V gives CDR1 GTSNPN, CDR2 SVGIG (reference sequence). The CDR3 runs 13 residues. The genes are TRBV30 and TRBJ1-5; TRBD1 might be the D (5 bases). This receptor was identified in a human patient who had an allogeneic stem cell transplant, so the T cells may come from the graft donor. The donor label of this sample is uncertain. Some clones in this sample may be carry-over from other donors' samples. Sequencing was performed on PBMCs, taken 180 days after allogeneic stem cell transplant. In DNA form, the CDR3 reads TGTGCCTGGAGTGGGGGGAGTAGGCAGCCCCAGCATTTT. This sequence encodes CAWSGGSRQPQHF. Full variable domain (remainder filled in from reference TRBV30 and TRBJ1-5): SQTIHQWPATLVQPVGSPLSLECTVEGTSNPNLYWYRQAAGRGLQLLFYSVGIGQISSEVPQNLSASRPQDRQFILSSKKLLLSDSGFYLCAWSGGSRQPQHFGDGTRLSIL.